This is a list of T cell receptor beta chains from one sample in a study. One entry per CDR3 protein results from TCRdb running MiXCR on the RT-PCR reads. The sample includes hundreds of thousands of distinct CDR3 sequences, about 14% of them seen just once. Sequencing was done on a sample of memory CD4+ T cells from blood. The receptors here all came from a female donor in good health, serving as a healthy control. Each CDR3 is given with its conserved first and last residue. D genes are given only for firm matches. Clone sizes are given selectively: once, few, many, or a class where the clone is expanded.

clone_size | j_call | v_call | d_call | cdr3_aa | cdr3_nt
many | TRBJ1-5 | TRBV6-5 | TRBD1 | CASSEGGAINQPQHF | TGTGCCAGCAGCGAAGGGGGCGCGATCAATCAGCCCCAGCATTTT
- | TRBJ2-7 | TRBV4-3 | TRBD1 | CASSYGFGQGNYKQYF | TGCGCCAGCAGCTATGGGTTCGGACAGGGGAACTACAAGCAGTACTTC
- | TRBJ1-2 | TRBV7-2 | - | CASSLEIGAAGVYGYTF | TGTGCCAGCAGCTTAGAGATTGGGGCGGCTGGCGTCTATGGCTACACCTTC
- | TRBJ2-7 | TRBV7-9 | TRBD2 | CASSPYVASGREEQYF | TGTGCCAGCAGCCCTTATGTGGCTAGCGGGAGGGAGGAGCAGTACTTC
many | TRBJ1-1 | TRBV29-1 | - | CSAFSWEGGNTEAFF | TGCAGCGCATTCTCTTGGGAGGGAGGGAACACTGAAGCTTTCTTT
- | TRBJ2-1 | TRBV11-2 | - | CASSQNRNEQFF | TGTGCCAGCAGCCAGAACAGGAATGAGCAGTTCTTC
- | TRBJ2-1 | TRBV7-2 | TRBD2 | CASSSIRRGGRARVSYNEQFF | TGTGCCAGCAGCTCGATTCGACGGGGCGGGAGGGCCAGGGTATCCTACAATGAGCAGTTCTTC
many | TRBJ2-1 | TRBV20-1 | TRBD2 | CSAGRTSRYNEQFF | TGCAGTGCTGGGAGGACTAGCCGCTACAATGAGCAGTTCTTC
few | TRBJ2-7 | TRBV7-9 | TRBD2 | CASSGTSGGFYEQYF | TGTGCCAGCAGCGGGACTAGCGGGGGGTTCTACGAGCAGTACTTC
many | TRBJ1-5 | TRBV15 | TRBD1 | CATSSADGQAYQPQHF | TGTGCCACCAGCAGTGCCGACGGACAGGCCTATCAGCCCCAGCATTTT
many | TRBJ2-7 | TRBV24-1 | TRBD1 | CATSEGTGTGAYEQYF | TGTGCCACCAGTGAAGGAACCGGGACAGGGGCCTACGAGCAGTACTTC
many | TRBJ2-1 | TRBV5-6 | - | CASSRTLARHEQFF | TGTGCCAGCAGCCGAACTCTAGCGAGGCATGAGCAGTTCTTC
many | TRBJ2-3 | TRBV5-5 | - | CASSLASLGAGDTQYF | TGTGCCAGCAGCTTGGCGAGCTTGGGGGCTGGAGATACGCAGTATTTT
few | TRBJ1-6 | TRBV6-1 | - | CASSDSRDGYNSPLHF | TGTGCCAGCAGTGACTCCCGGGACGGCTATAATTCACCCCTCCACTTT
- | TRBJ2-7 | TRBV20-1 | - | CSATNPDRSYEQYF | TGCAGTGCTACGAACCCCGACAGGTCCTACGAGCAGTACTTC